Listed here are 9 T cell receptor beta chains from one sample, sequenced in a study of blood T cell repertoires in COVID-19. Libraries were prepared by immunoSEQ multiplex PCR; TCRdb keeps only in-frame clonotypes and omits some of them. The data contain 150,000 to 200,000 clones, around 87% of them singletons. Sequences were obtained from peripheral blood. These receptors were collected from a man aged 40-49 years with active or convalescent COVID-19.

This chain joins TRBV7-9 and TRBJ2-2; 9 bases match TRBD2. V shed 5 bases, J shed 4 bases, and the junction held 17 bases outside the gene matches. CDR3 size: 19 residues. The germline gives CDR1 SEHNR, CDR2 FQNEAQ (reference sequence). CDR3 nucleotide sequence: TGTGCCAGCAGCAGCCCGAGGGCGGGGGGGGCCGGGAGCACCGGGGAGCTGTTTTTT. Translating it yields CASSSPRAGGAGSTGELFF.

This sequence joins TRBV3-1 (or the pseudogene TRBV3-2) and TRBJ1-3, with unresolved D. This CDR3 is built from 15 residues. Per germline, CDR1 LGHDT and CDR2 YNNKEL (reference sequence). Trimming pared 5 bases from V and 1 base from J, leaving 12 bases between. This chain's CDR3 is CASSSTYRSGNTIYF. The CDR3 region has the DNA TGTGCCAGCAGCAGCACGTACCGGTCTGGAAACACCATATATTTT.

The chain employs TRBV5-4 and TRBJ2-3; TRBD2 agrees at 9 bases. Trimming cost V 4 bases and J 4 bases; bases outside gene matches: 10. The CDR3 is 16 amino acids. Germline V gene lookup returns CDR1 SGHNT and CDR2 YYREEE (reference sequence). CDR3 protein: CASSREWTSEADTQYF. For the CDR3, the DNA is TGTGCCAGCAGCCGGGAGTGGACTAGCGAAGCAGATACGCAGTATTTT.

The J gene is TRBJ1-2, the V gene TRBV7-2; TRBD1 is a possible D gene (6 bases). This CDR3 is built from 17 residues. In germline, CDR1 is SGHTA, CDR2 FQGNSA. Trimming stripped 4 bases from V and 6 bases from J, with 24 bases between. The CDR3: CASSSGPGAGSSDGYTF. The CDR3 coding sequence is TGTGCCAGCAGCTCCGGTCCAGGGGCAGGGAGTTCGGATGGCTACACCTTC.

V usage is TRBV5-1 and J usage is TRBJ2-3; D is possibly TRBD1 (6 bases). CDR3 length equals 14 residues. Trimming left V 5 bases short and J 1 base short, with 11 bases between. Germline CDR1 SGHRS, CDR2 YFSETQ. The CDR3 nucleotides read TGCGCCAGCAGTGCACAGGGTGGCACAGATACGCAGTATTTT. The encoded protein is CASSAQGGTDTQYF.

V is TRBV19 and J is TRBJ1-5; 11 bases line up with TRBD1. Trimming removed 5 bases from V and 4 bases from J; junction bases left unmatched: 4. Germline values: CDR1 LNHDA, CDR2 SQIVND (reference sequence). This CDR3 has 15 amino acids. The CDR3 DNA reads TGTGCCAGTAGTTCCCGGGACAGGGGGAATCAGCCCCAGCATTTT. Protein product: CASSSRDRGNQPQHF.

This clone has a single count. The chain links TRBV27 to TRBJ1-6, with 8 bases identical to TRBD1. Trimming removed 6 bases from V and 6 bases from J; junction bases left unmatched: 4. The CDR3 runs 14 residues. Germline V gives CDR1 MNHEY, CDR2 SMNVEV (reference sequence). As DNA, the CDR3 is TGTGCCAGCAGCCGGGACAGGATTAATTCACCCCTCCACTTT. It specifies CASSRDRINSPLHF.

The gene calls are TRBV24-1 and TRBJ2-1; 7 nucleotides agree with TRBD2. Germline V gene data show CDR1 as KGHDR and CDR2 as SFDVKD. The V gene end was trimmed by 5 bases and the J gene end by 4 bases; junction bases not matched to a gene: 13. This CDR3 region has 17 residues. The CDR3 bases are TGTGCCACCAGTGCCACGACTATCAGCGGGGCTTACAATGAGCAGTTCTTC. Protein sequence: CATSATTISGAYNEQFF.

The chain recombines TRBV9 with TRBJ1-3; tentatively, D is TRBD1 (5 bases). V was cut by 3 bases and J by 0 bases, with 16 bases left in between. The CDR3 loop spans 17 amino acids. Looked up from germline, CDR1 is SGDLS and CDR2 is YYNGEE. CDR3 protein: CASSAGGTGISGNTIYF. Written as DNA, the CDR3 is TGTGCCAGCAGCGCGGGCGGTACAGGAATCTCTGGAAACACCATATATTTT. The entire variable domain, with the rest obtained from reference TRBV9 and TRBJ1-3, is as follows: DSGVTQTPKHLITATGQRVTLRCSPRSGDLSVYWYQQSLDQGLQFLIQYYNGEERAKGNILERFSAQQFPDLHSELNLSSLELGDSALYFCASSAGGTGISGNTIYFGEGSWLTVV.